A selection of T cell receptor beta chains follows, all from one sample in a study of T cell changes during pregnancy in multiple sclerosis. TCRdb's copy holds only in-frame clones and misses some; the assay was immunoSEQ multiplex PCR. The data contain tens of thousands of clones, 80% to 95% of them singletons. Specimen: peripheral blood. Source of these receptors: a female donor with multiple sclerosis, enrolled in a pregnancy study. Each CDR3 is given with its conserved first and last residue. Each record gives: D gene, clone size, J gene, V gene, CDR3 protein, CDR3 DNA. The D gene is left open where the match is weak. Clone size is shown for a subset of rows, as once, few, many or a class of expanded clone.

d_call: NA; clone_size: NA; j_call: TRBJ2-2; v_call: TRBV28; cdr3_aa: CASRPGSGELFF; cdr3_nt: TGTGCCAGTCGCCCAGGGTCCGGGGAGCTGTTTTTT
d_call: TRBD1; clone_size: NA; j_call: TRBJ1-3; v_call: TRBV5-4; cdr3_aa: CASSLGQGARNGNTIYF; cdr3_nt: TGTGCCAGCAGCTTGGGACAGGGAGCCAGAAATGGAAACACCATATATTTT
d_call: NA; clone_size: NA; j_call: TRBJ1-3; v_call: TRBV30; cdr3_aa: CAWQGAGGNTIYF; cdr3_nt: TGTGCCTGGCAAGGGGCGGGGGGAAACACCATATATTTT
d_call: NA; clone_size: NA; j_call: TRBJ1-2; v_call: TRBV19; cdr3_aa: CASSNPGTNYGYTF; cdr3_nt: TGTGCCAGTAGTAATCCCGGGACTAACTATGGCTACACCTTC
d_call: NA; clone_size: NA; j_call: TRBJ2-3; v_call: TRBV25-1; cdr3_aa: CASSEYPTSTDTQYF; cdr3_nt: TGTGCCAGCAGTGAGTACCCTACTAGCACAGATACGCAGTATTTT
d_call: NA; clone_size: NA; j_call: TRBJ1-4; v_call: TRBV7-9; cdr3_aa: CASSNRGERWFF; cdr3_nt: TGTGCCAGCAGCAATAGGGGGGAGCGCTGGTTTTTT
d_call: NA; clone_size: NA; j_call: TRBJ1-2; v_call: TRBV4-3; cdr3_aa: CASSPDSSNYGYTF; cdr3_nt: TGCGCCAGCAGCCCGGACAGTTCTAACTATGGCTACACCTTC
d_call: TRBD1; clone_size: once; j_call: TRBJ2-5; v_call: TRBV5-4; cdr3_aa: CASSVGTGDQETQYF; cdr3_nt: TGTGCCAGCAGCGTCGGGACAGGCGACCAAGAGACCCAGTACTTC
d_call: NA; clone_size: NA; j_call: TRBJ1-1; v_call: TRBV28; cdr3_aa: CASSPSTEAFF; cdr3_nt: TGTGCCAGCAGCCCGAGCACTGAAGCTTTCTTT
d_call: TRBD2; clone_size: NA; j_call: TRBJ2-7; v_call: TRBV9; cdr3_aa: CASSVGPPGLAGGAYEQYF; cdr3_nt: TGTGCCAGCAGCGTAGGCCCCCCAGGACTAGCGGGGGGGGCCTACGAGCAGTACTTC
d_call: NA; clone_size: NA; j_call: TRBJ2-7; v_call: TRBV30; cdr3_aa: CAWSFQGYPSYEQYF; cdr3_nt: TGTGCCTGGAGTTTCCAGGGGTACCCCTCCTACGAGCAGTACTTC
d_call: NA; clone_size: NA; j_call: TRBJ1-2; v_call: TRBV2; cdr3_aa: CASLFWTLVF; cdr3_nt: TGTGCCAGCCTATTCTGGACCCTGGTCTTC
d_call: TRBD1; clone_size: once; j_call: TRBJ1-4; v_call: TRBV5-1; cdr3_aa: CASSLGQGDFEKLFF; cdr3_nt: TGCGCCAGCAGCTTGGGGCAGGGGGATTTTGAAAAACTGTTTTTT
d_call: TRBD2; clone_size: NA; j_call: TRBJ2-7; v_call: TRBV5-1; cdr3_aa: CASSFPGLAYEQYF; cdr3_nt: TGCGCCAGCAGCTTCCCGGGACTAGCGTACGAGCAGTACTTC
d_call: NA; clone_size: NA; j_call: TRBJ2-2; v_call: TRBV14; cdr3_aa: CASSQKGVPGELFF; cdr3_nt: TGTGCCAGCAGCCAAAAGGGGGTGCCCGGGGAGCTGTTTTTT
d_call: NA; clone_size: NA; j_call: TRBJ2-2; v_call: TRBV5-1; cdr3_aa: CASSTSGTSVGELFF; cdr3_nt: TGCGCCAGCAGCACTTCCGGGACTTCGGTCGGGGAGCTGTTTTTT
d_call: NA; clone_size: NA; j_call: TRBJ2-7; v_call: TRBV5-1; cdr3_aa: CASSLESTTYEQYF; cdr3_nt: TGCGCCAGCAGCTTGGAGAGTACGACCTACGAGCAGTACTTC
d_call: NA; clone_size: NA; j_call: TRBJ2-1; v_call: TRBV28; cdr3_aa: CASSPMPSAWPEQFF; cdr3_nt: TGTGCCAGCAGTCCCATGCCCTCCGCCTGGCCTGAGCAGTTCTTC
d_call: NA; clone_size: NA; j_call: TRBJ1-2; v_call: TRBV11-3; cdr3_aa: CASSDEGYGYTF; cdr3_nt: TGTGCCAGCAGCGACGAGGGCTATGGCTACACCTTC
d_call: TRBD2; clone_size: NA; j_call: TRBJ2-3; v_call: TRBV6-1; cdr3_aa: CASRGWREADTQYF; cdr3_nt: TGTGCCAGCAGGGGGTGGCGGGAGGCAGATACGCAGTATTTT
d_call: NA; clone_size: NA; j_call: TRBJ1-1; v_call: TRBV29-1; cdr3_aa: CSVEGGNTEAFF; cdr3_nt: TGCAGCGTTGAGGGTGGAAACACTGAAGCTTTCTTT
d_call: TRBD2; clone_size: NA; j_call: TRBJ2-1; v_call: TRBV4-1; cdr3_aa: CASSQDRGSAGGYNEQFF; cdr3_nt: TGCGCCAGCAGCCAAGATAGAGGGTCAGCGGGAGGGTACAATGAGCAGTTCTTC
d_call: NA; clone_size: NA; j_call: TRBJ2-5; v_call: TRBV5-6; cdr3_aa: CASSLATDNYQETQYF; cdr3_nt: TGTGCCAGCAGCCTTGCTACAGACAATTACCAAGAGACCCAGTACTTC
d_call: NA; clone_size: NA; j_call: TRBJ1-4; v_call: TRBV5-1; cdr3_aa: CASSRNFGGSEKLFF; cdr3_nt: TGCGCCAGCAGCCGGAACTTCGGCGGGAGTGAAAAACTGTTTTTT
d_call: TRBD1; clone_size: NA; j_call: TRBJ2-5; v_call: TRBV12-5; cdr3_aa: CASAPTGLQETQYF; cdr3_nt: TGTGCTAGTGCCCCGACAGGGCTCCAAGAGACCCAGTACTTC
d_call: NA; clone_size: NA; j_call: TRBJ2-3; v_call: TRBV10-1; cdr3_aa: CASSGRGTGPDTQYF; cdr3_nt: TGCGCCAGCAGCGGGCGCGGGACCGGACCAGATACGCAGTATTTT
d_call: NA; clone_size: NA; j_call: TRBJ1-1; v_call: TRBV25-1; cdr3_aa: CASSGRNREGTEAFF; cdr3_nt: TGTGCCAGCAGTGGCAGGAACAGGGAAGGCACTGAAGCTTTCTTT
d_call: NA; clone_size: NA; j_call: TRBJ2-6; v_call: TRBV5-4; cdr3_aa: CASSLAAARSGANVLTF; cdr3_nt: TGTGCCAGCAGCTTGGCGGCAGCCCGCTCTGGGGCCAACGTCCTGACTTTC
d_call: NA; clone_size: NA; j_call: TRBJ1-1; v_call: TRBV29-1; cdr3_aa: CRPLGAIWAFF; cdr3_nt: TGCCGCCCATTGGGAGCGATTTGGGCTTTCTTT
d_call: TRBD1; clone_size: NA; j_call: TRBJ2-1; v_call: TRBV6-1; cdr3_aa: CASSGGQAREQFF; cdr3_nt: TGTGCCAGCAGTGGGGGACAGGCACGTGAGCAGTTCTTC
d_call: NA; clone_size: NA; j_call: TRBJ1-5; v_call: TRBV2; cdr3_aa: CASSDGHLGSNQPQHF; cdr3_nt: TGTGCCAGCAGTGATGGGCACCTAGGTAGCAATCAGCCCCAGCATTTT
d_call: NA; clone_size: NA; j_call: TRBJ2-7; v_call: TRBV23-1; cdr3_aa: CASTPHLTLHLSYEQYF; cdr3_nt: TGCGCCAGCACTCCACACCTGACTTTACACCTCTCCTACGAGCAGTACTTC
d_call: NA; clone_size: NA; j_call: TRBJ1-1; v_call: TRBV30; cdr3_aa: CAWSADGRQAFF; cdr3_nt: TGTGCCTGGAGTGCGGACGGTCGGCAAGCTTTCTTT
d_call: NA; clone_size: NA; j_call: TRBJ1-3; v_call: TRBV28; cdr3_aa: CASKGTASGNTIYF; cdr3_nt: TGTGCCAGCAAAGGTACAGCCTCTGGAAACACCATATATTTT
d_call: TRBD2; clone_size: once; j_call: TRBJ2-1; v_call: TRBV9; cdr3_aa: CASSYPTSGEYNEQFF; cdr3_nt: TGTGCCAGCAGCTACCCTACTAGCGGGGAATACAATGAGCAGTTCTTC
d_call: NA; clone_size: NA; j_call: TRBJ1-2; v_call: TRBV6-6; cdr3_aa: CASSYSSQVEGYTF; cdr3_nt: TGTGCCAGCAGTTACTCTTCGCAGGTTGAAGGCTACACCTTC
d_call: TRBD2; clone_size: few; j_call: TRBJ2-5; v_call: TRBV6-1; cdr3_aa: CASSLSGGQETQYF; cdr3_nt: TGTGCCAGCAGTTTGAGCGGGGGCCAAGAGACCCAGTACTTC
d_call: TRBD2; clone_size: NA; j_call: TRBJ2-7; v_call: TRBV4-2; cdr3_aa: CASSQRGSAGADEQYF; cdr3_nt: TGTGCCAGCAGCCAAAGGGGATCGGCGGGAGCAGACGAGCAGTACTTC
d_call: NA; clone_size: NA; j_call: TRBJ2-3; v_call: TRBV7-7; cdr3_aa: CASSQGITSTDTQYF; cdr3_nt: TGTGCTAGCAGCCAGGGTATTACAAGCACAGATACGCAGTATTTT
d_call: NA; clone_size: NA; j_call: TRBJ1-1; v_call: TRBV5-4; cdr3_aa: CASSLQGVRTDTEAFF; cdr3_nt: TGTGCCAGCAGCCTCCAGGGAGTTCGAACTGACACTGAAGCTTTCTTT